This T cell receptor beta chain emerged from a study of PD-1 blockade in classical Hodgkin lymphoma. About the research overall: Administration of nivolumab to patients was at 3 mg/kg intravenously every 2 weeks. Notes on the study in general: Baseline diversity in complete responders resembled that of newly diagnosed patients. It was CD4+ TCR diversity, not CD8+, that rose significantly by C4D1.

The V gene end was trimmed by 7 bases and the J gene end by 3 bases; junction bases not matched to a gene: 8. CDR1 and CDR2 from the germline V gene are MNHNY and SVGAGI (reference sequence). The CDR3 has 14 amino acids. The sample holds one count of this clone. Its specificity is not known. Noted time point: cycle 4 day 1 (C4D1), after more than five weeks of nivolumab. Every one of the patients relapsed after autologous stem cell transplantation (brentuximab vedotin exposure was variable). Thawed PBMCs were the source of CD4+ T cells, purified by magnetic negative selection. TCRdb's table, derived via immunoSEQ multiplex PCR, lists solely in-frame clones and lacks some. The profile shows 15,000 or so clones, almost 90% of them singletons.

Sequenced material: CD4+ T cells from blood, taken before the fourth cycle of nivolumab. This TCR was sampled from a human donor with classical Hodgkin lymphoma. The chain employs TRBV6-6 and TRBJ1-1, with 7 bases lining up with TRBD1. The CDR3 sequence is CASTEQGKDTEAFF. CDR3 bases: TGTGCCAGCACTGAACAGGGGAAAGACACTGAAGCTTTCTTT.